Sequencing of this T cell receptor beta chain was carried out in a study of blood T cell repertoires in COVID-19. Study in general: Both acute and convalescent COVID-19 samples were obtained from the United States, Italy and Spain. PBMCs, B-cell-depleted T cells, or T cells provided the cDNA or gDNA that made up the material.

Germline V CDR1 and CDR2: MDHEN, SYDVKM. CDR3 length equals 14 residues. V was clipped by 8 bases and J by 6 bases; unmatched bases: 8. Authors' data handling: Amplified reference gene primers provided the basis for estimating nucleated cell counts. Method: immunoSEQ multiplex PCR; TCRdb's copy keeps in-frame clones and lacks some. V, J and clone size are those of that table, while D and trimming were read from the DNA. Of 140,000 or so clones in the sample, 88% were seen once. Sequencing was carried out using peripheral blood. The sequence came from a man between 65 and 79 years old with acute or convalescent COVID-19. The rearrangement links TRBV28 to TRBJ2-2; 8 positions agree with TRBD1. CDR3 amino acids: CASFWTGNSGELFF. The CDR3 DNA reads TGTGCCAGCTTTTGGACAGGGAATTCCGGGGAGCTGTTTTTT. Full variable domain (remainder filled in from reference TRBV28 and TRBJ2-2): DVKVTQSSRYLVKRTGEKVFLECVQDMDHENMFWYRQDPGLGLRLIYFSYDVKMKEKGDIPEGYSVSREKKERFSLILESASTNQTSMYLCASFWTGNSGELFFGEGSRLTVL.